The clone carrying this T cell receptor (beta chain) was counted a few times. Its antigen remains unidentified. TCRdb passed the 5' RACE reads through MiXCR, listing each CDR3 protein once. This sample carries hundreds of thousands of distinct CDR3 sequences, roughly 18% of them seen once, and the ten largest clones take under 25%. These data come from a study of T-cell memory formation after mild COVID-19. On the study more broadly: The TCR clusters were mostly specific to one donor.

This CDR3 contains 16 residues. Germline loops: CDR1 SGHRS, CDR2 YFSETQ. With V trimmed by 1 base and J by 5 bases, 8 bases remained unmatched. Study-wide results and caveats: Pre-infection memory harbored some responding clones, suggesting cross-reactive memory joined. Mainly in CM and EM were contracting CD4+ clones; CD8+ were in EMRA. Day 15 to 85 contracting clones showed balanced CD4/CD8; day 15 to 37 expanders favored CD4+.

Sequencing was done on a sample of PBMCs or a T cell subset sorted from them (not recorded which). This chain uses TRBV5-1 with TRBJ2-1; TRBD2 matches at 8 bases. This TCR derives from a man between 18 and 35 years old who had mild COVID-19 (a few samples of this study predate the infection). Cell type and time point are not known. The DNA for the CDR3 is TGCGCCAGCAGCTTGTTGGCTAGCGGGCCAAACAATGAGCAGTTCTTC. Translated: CASSLLASGPNNEQFF.